These 15 T cell receptor beta chains came from one sample sequenced in a study of blood T cell repertoires in COVID-19. The method was immunoSEQ multiplex PCR; TCRdb's version includes in-frame clones alone and lacks a portion of them. Of about 260,000 clones in the sample, around 90% were seen once. Sequencing was performed on peripheral blood. The receptors shown here come from a woman in her sixties with COVID-19, enrolled during active disease.

The rearrangement uses TRBV11-2 and TRBJ1-5; unclear D gene. Germline values: CDR1 SGHAT, CDR2 FQNNGV. The CDR3 is 13 residues long. Between the trimmed V and J ends, which lost 0 bases and 4 bases, there was a span of 4 bases. CDR3 nucleotides: TGTGCCAGCAGCTTAGAGAGAAATCAGCCCCAGCATTTT. Translated, it gives CASSLERNQPQHF.

This chain links TRBV3-1 (or the pseudogene TRBV3-2) with TRBJ2-1; 11 bases align to TRBD2. CDR1 is LGHDT and CDR2 is YNNKEL in the germline V gene (reference sequence). Germline trimming cut 3 bases from V and 6 bases from J; bases unmatched to any gene: 4. CDR3 length: 15 residues. The CDR3 DNA reads as TGTGCCAGCAGCCAGTATACTAGCGGGAGCAATGAGCAGTTCTTC. Protein product: CASSQYTSGSNEQFF.

This clone was seen just once. This chain connects TRBV19 to TRBJ1-5, with D maybe TRBD1 (5 bases). CDR1 is LNHDA, CDR2 SQIVND, per germline (reference sequence). Trimming took 6 bases from V and 5 from J, leaving 17 bases between them. The CDR3 has 15 residues. CDR3 nucleotide sequence: TGTGCCAGTAGCCCAACTCGGACACGGGATCAGCCCCAGCATTTT. Translated: CASSPTRTRDQPQHF.

The chain carries TRBV7-9 and TRBJ1-2; 7 bases are shared with TRBD1. CDR3 length: 12 residues. The V gene's germline CDR1 is SEHNR and CDR2 FQNEAQ (reference sequence). V trimming: 5 bases; J trimming: 8 bases; junction bases outside the gene matches: 5. This CDR3 is CASSIGQAGYTF. The CDR3 DNA sequence: TGTGCCAGCAGCATAGGACAGGCCGGCTACACCTTC. Filled out from reference TRBV7-9 and TRBJ1-2, the complete variable domain reads DTGVSQNPRHKITKRGQNVTFRCDPISEHNRLYWYRQTLGQGPEFLTYFQNEAQLEKSRLLSDRFSAERPKGSFSTLEIQRTEQGDSAMYLCASSIGQAGYTFGSGTRLTVV.

V and J are TRBV5-1 and TRBJ2-1; D remains ambiguous. Trimming left V 7 bases short and J 4 bases short, with 6 bases between. This CDR3 comprises 11 residues. Per germline, CDR1 SGHRS and CDR2 YFSETQ. CDR3 region: CASFQYNEQFF. The CDR3, as DNA: TGCGCCAGCTTTCAATACAATGAGCAGTTCTTC.

This clone was seen a few times. The CDR3 spells CASSSSWAGATDTQYF. DNA of the CDR3: TGTGCCAGCAGCTCCTCGTGGGCGGGGGCCACAGATACGCAGTATTTT. V gene TRBV11-2 combines with J gene TRBJ2-3, with a weak D call TRBD2 (7 bases). The V and J ends lost 4 bases and 2 bases respectively, with 16 bases between them. The CDR3 runs to 16 residues. Germline CDR1 reads SGHAT; CDR2 reads FQNNGV. The full variable domain, completed using reference TRBV11-2 and TRBJ2-3, is EAGVAQSPRYKIIEKRQSVAFWCNPISGHATLYWYQQILGQGPKLLIQFQNNGVVDDSQLPKDRFSAERLKGVDSTLKIQPAKLEDSAVYLCASSSSWAGATDTQYFGPGTRLTVL.

This clone was picked up one time. This chain joins TRBV4-3 and TRBJ2-4; 8 bases agree with TRBD2. The CDR3 is 15 residues long. Germline V gives CDR1 LGHNA, CDR2 YSLEER. Germline trimming cut 3 bases from V and 3 bases from J; bases unmatched to any gene: 4. In nucleotides, the CDR3 is TGCGCCAGCAGCCATACCGGGACTAGCAAAAACATTCAGTACTTC. Translated, it gives CASSHTGTSKNIQYF.

This chain links TRBV29-1 with TRBJ1-3; no reliable D call. This CDR3 is 13 amino acids long. The germline CDR1 and CDR2 sequences are SQVTM and ANQGSEA. V was shortened by 4 bases and J by 3 bases, with 10 bases between the two germline ends. CDR3 in amino acids: CSVGAGGGNTIYF. CDR3 nucleotide sequence: TGCAGCGTTGGTGCCGGAGGTGGAAACACCATATATTTT.

This chain uses TRBV10-3 with TRBJ2-3; no firm D call. This CDR3 region has 15 residues. From germline, CDR1 is ENHRY and CDR2 SYGVKD. Deletions cut 2 bases from V and 6 bases from J, with 15 bases between. Here the CDR3 DNA reads TGTGCCATCAGTGAGACCGTCAATGGTGCGGATACGCAGTATTTT. Translated: CAISETVNGADTQYF.

J is TRBJ2-7 and V is TRBV27, with 7 nucleotides matching TRBD2. Germline V CDR1 and CDR2: MNHEY, SMNVEV (reference sequence). J lost 6 bases, V lost 3 bases, and 2 bases had no gene match. The CDR3 extends over 12 amino acids. This CDR3 is CASSFQRGEQYF. As DNA, the CDR3 is TGTGCCAGCAGTTTTCAGCGGGGCGAGCAGTACTTC.

Worth noting for this clone: Other DNA sequences in this sample translate to the same CDR3. The V and J genes are TRBV3-1 (or the pseudogene TRBV3-2) and TRBJ2-5; 12 nucleotides match TRBD2. CDR1 and CDR2 from the germline V gene are LGHDT and YNNKEL (reference sequence). The CDR3 totals 16 residues. J was trimmed by 2 bases and V by 3 bases; bases with no gene match: 4. This CDR3 reads CASSQVLAGGQETQYF. The CDR3 region has the DNA TGTGCCAGCAGCCAGGTCCTAGCGGGAGGGCAAGAGACCCAGTACTTC.

The V gene is TRBV18, the J gene TRBJ2-1; D unclear. CDR1 is KGHSH, CDR2 LQKENI, per germline. The CDR3 is 14 residues long. With 2 bases removed from V and 8 bases from J, the gap between germline ends came to 13 bases. The CDR3 loop is CASSPFALSDEQFF. CDR3 DNA: TGTGCCAGCTCACCATTCGCACTATCCGATGAGCAGTTCTTC.

The genes are TRBV6-6 and TRBJ2-1, with D uncertain. Germline assignment: CDR1 MNHNY and CDR2 SVGAGI (reference sequence). V dropped 7 bases and J dropped 10 bases, with 26 bases sitting between them. The CDR3 is 16 residues long. CDR3 amino acids: CASIYRVGVSNEEQFF. CDR3 DNA sequence: TGTGCCAGCATCTACCGGGTCGGCGTGAGCAATGAGGAGCAGTTCTTC.

The gene calls are TRBV27 and TRBJ2-1; perhaps TRBD2 as D (5 bases). There are 16 residues in the CDR3. Germline loops: CDR1 MNHEY, CDR2 SMNVEV (reference sequence). V gave up 1 base and J gave up 5 bases, with 15 bases separating them. The CDR3 DNA follows: TGTGCCAGCAGTTTATTGAGGGCCTCAACGGACAATGAGCAGTTCTTC. Protein: CASSLLRASTDNEQFF.

The rearrangement uses TRBV24-1 and TRBJ1-5; no clear D gene. The CDR3 is made up of 14 amino acids. The V end lost 10 bases, the J end lost 4 bases, and 16 bases lay between the germline ends. CDR1 and CDR2 (germline): KGHDR, SFDVKD. DNA for the CDR3: TGTGCCACGGGCGGGGTAATCCCGAATCAGCCCCAGCATTTT. Residues: CATGGVIPNQPQHF.